The 20 T cell receptor beta chains presented below share a single source sample, sequenced in a study of blood T cell repertoires in COVID-19. Libraries were prepared by immunoSEQ multiplex PCR; TCRdb keeps only in-frame clonotypes and omits some of them. This sample carries roughly 80,000 clones, 91% of them seen once, and the ten largest clones take under 2.5%. Sequencing was done on a sample of peripheral blood. The receptors originated from a woman aged 50 to 60 in a cohort sampled during active COVID-19.

The rearrangement uses TRBV20-1 and TRBJ2-1; 8 nucleotides align to TRBD2. The CDR3 runs to 15 residues. CDR1 and CDR2 from the germline V gene are DFQATT and SNEGSKA (reference sequence). The V and J ends lost 3 bases and 6 bases, in that order; junction bases with no gene match: 10. The CDR3 nucleotides read TGCAGTGCTAGTCTAACTAGCGGCGCTTTCAATGAGCAGTTCTTC. Encoded protein: CSASLTSGAFNEQFF.

This chain links TRBV27 with TRBJ2-7; a weak D match, TRBD2 (7 bases). Germline CDR1 is MNHEY and CDR2 is SMNVEV (reference sequence). The V gene lost 0 bases and the J gene lost 3 bases, with 15 bases spanning the gap. There are 16 residues in the CDR3. The CDR3 coding sequence is TGTGCCAGCAGTTTATCGGGGGGGGGCAGGGTCTACGAGCAGTACTTC. Protein sequence: CASSLSGGGRVYEQYF.

The table lists this clone with a count of one. J is TRBJ2-7 and V is TRBV18; 9 bases fit TRBD2. CDR1 and CDR2 (germline): KGHSH, LQKENI. There are 14 residues in the CDR3. The V and J ends lost 6 bases and 0 bases, in that order; junction bases with no gene match: 3. The CDR3 DNA reads as TGTGCCAGCTCCTCTAGCGGGGCCTCCTACGAGCAGTACTTC. Amino acids: CASSSSGASYEQYF.

V usage is TRBV18 and J usage is TRBJ2-7; possible D gene TRBD2, 5 bases. This CDR3 contains 13 residues. V was cut by 3 bases and J by 3 bases, with 9 bases left in between. Germline-derived CDR1 and CDR2 are KGHSH and LQKENI. CDR3 nucleotide sequence: TGTGCCAGCTCACCGGGCGAGGGCTACGAGCAGTACTTC. It codes for CASSPGEGYEQYF.

A few counts support this clone. This chain joins TRBV7-9 and TRBJ2-1; TRBD2 matches at 8 bases. This CDR3 comprises 17 residues. Unmatched junction bases numbered 17, after V lost 5 bases and J lost 8 bases. CDR1 and CDR2 from the germline V gene are SEHNR and FQNEAQ (reference sequence). The CDR3 spells CASSPVGGSPGGDEQFF. The DNA of the CDR3 is TGTGCCAGCAGCCCCGTCGGCGGGAGCCCCGGGGGGGATGAGCAGTTCTTC.

The chain links TRBV5-1 to TRBJ2-2; a weak D match, TRBD1 (5 bases). This CDR3 has 18 amino acids. CDR1 is SGHRS, CDR2 YFSETQ, per germline. V lost 1 base and J lost 4, with 20 bases in between. The CDR3 loop reads CASSLHRNRLLGTGELFF. CDR3 bases: TGCGCCAGCAGCTTGCATCGAAACAGGTTGTTGGGCACCGGGGAGCTGTTTTTT.

V usage is TRBV21-1 and J usage is TRBJ1-6. TRBV21-1 is shown as a pseudogene. The CDR3 totals 17 residues. The CDR3 DNA reads TGTGCCAGCAGCAAAGATTTGAAGACCAATTTGCGGTCACCCCTCCACTTT. It codes for CASSKDLKTNLRSPLHF.

The chain combines TRBV6-5 with TRBJ1-2; 7 nucleotides align to TRBD1. This CDR3 is 14 amino acids long. The V gene end was trimmed by 6 bases and the J gene end by 6 bases; junction bases not matched to a gene: 10. Germline assignment: CDR1 MNHEY and CDR2 SVGAGI. CDR3 loop: CASSQPNRGDGYTF. The CDR3 DNA reads as TGTGCCAGCAGCCAACCGAACAGGGGAGATGGCTACACCTTC.

This chain uses TRBV6-6 with TRBJ2-7; TRBD1 matches at 9 bases. Germline values: CDR1 MNHNY, CDR2 SVGAGI (reference sequence). The CDR3 covers 14 residues. V lost 6 bases and J lost 6; bases outside the gene matches: 9. CDR3 sequence: CASRTGTGRAEQYF. CDR3 DNA sequence: TGTGCCAGCAGAACCGGGACAGGGCGTGCCGAGCAGTACTTC.

The chain joins TRBV10-3 to TRBJ2-1; no definite D call. V was trimmed by 8 bases and J by 0 bases, leaving 14 bases between them. The CDR3 spans 15 residues. CDR1 and CDR2 (germline): ENHRY, SYGVKD. Written as DNA, the CDR3 is TGTGCCATCGCCGGAATAGCCTACTCCTACAATGAGCAGTTCTTC. Its translation is CAIAGIAYSYNEQFF.

The chain uses TRBV2 and TRBJ1-6, with TRBD1 matching 7 bases. The CDR3 is 16 residues long. V was clipped by 6 bases and J by 5 bases; unmatched bases: 10. Germline lookup yields CDR1 SNHLY and CDR2 FYNNEI. The CDR3 DNA follows: TGTGCCAGCAGCCTCGACAGGGTACAGCATAATTCACCCCTCCACTTT. This translates into CASSLDRVQHNSPLHF. The full variable domain, completed using reference TRBV2 and TRBJ1-6, is EPEVTQTPSHQVTQMGQEVILRCVPISNHLYFYWYRQILGQKVEFLVSFYNNEISEKSEIFDDQFSVERPDGSNFTLKIRSTKLEDSAMYFCASSLDRVQHNSPLHFGNGTRLTVT.

V is TRBV5-1 and J is TRBJ2-3; 7 nucleotides align to TRBD1. This CDR3 is 14 amino acids long. Germline V gene lookup returns CDR1 SGHRS and CDR2 YFSETQ. J was trimmed by 4 bases and V by 5 bases; bases with no gene match: 7. CDR3 coding DNA: TGCGCCAGCAGACAAACAGGGGCTTCAGATACGCAGTATTTT. Protein: CASRQTGASDTQYF.

The chain uses TRBV2 and TRBJ2-1, with D hard to call. The V gene's germline CDR1 is SNHLY and CDR2 FYNNEI. This CDR3 is 15 amino acids long. V dropped 1 base and J dropped 2 bases, with 9 bases sitting between them. CDR3 DNA: TGTGCCAGCAGTGAAGAGAGGTCCGCCTACAATGAGCAGTTCTTC. It codes for CASSEERSAYNEQFF. The complete variable domain, with remaining parts taken from reference TRBV2 and TRBJ2-1, reads EPEVTQTPSHQVTQMGQEVILRCVPISNHLYFYWYRQILGQKVEFLVSFYNNEISEKSEIFDDQFSVERPDGSNFTLKIRSTKLEDSAMYFCASSEERSAYNEQFFGPGTRLTVL.

The rearrangement uses TRBV3-1 (or the pseudogene TRBV3-2) and TRBJ2-5; the D gene is possibly TRBD1 (6 bases). The CDR3 loop spans 13 amino acids. V gave up 6 bases and J gave up 5 bases, with 13 bases separating them. Germline assignment: CDR1 LGHDT and CDR2 YNNKEL (reference sequence). The CDR3 region is CASRLQGRETQYF. The CDR3 DNA reads TGTGCCAGCAGGTTACAGGGTCGGGAGACCCAGTACTTC.

The J gene is TRBJ2-1, the V gene TRBV9; TRBD2 agrees at 10 bases. The CDR3 has 16 amino acids. Trimming took 2 bases from V and 5 from J; bases not matched to a gene: 7. The germline V gene has CDR1 SGDLS and CDR2 YYNGEE. The CDR3 bases are TGTGCCAGCAGCGTGGGACTAGCGTACGTTAACAATGAGCAGTTCTTC. This encodes CASSVGLAYVNNEQFF.

V usage is TRBV11-2 and J usage is TRBJ2-2; 7 bases are shared with TRBD2. Germline trimming cut 4 bases from V and 0 bases from J; bases unmatched to any gene: 14. The CDR3 runs to 19 residues. Germline CDR1 and CDR2: SGHAT and FQNNGV. The CDR3 coding sequence is TGTGCCAGCAGCTACTGGCCCTCGGGGAGGGGACCGAACACCGGGGAGCTGTTTTTT. It specifies CASSYWPSGRGPNTGELFF.

This chain links TRBV5-1 with TRBJ2-1, with 10 bases lining up with TRBD2. The J segment lost 7 bases and the V segment lost 3 bases, leaving 7 bases of the junction unmatched. Germline CDR1 SGHRS, CDR2 YFSETQ. This CDR3 region has 15 residues. CDR3 sequence (DNA): TGCGCCAGCAGCTCGATAGCGGGGGGAGGGAATGAGCAGTTCTTC. Its protein is CASSSIAGGGNEQFF.

There are a few counts of this clone. The chain has TRBV6-6 and TRBJ1-5; 8 bases line up with TRBD1. V gave up 6 bases and J gave up 3 bases; unmatched junction bases: 4. CDR1 and CDR2 (germline): MNHNY, SVGAGI (reference sequence). The CDR3 extends over 14 amino acids. CDR3 in amino acids: CASRTGDPNQPQHF. In DNA form, the CDR3 reads TGTGCCAGCAGGACAGGGGACCCCAATCAGCCCCAGCATTTT.

The chain employs TRBV6-5 and TRBJ1-1; D unresolved. V lost 5 bases and J lost 2, with 12 bases in between. Germline V gene lookup returns CDR1 MNHEY and CDR2 SVGAGI. CDR3 length equals 14 residues. CDR3 nucleotides: TGTGCCAGCAGTCAAATTCGTAGAAACACTGAAGCTTTCTTT. This sequence encodes CASSQIRRNTEAFF.

The chain has TRBV19 and TRBJ1-3, with unresolved D. Between the trimmed V and J ends, which lost 10 bases and 0 bases, there was a span of 16 bases. The CDR3 length is 15 residues. Germline V gives CDR1 LNHDA, CDR2 SQIVND (reference sequence). CDR3 nucleotide sequence: TGTGCCACCCACGGGGTATCATACTCTGGAAACACCATATATTTT. Translated, it gives CATHGVSYSGNTIYF.